This TCR beta chain was profiled in a study of blood T cell repertoires in COVID-19. Using immunoSEQ multiplex PCR, the repertoire was profiled, and TCRdb retains in-frame clones only, with some absent. The top ten hold over 2% of the sample, which has roughly 250,000 clones, approximately 91% seen once. Sequencing was performed on PBMCs or T cells enriched from blood (not recorded which). This receptor was taken from a woman aged 40 to 49 with acute COVID-19.

CDR3 nucleotide sequence: TGTGCCAGCAGCCCGTCCTTTGGCAGGACAGGGCCCTTCTCTGGAAACACCATATATTTT. Residues: CASSPSFGRTGPFSGNTIYF. V gene TRBV28 combines with J gene TRBJ1-3; TRBD1 matches 8 bases. Trimming removed 6 bases from V and 0 bases from J; junction bases left unmatched: 19. CDR3 length: 20 amino acids. CDR1 and CDR2 (germline): MDHEN, SYDVKM. The full variable domain, completed using reference TRBV28 and TRBJ1-3, is DVKVTQSSRYLVKRTGEKVFLECVQDMDHENMFWYRQDPGLGLRLIYFSYDVKMKEKGDIPEGYSVSREKKERFSLILESASTNQTSMYLCASSPSFGRTGPFSGNTIYFGEGSWLTVV.